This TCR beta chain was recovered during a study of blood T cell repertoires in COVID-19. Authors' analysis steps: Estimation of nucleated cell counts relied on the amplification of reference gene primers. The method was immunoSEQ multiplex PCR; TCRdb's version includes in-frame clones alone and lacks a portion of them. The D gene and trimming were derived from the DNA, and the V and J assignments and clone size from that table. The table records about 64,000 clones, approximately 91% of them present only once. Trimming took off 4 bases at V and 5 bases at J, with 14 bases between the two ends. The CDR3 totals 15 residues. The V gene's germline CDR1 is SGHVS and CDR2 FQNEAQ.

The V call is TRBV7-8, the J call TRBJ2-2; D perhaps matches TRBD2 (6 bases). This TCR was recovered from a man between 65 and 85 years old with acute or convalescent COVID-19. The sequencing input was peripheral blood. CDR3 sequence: CASSWGASGTGELFF. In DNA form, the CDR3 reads TGTGCCAGCAGCTGGGGCGCGAGCGGGACCGGGGAGCTGTTTTTT.